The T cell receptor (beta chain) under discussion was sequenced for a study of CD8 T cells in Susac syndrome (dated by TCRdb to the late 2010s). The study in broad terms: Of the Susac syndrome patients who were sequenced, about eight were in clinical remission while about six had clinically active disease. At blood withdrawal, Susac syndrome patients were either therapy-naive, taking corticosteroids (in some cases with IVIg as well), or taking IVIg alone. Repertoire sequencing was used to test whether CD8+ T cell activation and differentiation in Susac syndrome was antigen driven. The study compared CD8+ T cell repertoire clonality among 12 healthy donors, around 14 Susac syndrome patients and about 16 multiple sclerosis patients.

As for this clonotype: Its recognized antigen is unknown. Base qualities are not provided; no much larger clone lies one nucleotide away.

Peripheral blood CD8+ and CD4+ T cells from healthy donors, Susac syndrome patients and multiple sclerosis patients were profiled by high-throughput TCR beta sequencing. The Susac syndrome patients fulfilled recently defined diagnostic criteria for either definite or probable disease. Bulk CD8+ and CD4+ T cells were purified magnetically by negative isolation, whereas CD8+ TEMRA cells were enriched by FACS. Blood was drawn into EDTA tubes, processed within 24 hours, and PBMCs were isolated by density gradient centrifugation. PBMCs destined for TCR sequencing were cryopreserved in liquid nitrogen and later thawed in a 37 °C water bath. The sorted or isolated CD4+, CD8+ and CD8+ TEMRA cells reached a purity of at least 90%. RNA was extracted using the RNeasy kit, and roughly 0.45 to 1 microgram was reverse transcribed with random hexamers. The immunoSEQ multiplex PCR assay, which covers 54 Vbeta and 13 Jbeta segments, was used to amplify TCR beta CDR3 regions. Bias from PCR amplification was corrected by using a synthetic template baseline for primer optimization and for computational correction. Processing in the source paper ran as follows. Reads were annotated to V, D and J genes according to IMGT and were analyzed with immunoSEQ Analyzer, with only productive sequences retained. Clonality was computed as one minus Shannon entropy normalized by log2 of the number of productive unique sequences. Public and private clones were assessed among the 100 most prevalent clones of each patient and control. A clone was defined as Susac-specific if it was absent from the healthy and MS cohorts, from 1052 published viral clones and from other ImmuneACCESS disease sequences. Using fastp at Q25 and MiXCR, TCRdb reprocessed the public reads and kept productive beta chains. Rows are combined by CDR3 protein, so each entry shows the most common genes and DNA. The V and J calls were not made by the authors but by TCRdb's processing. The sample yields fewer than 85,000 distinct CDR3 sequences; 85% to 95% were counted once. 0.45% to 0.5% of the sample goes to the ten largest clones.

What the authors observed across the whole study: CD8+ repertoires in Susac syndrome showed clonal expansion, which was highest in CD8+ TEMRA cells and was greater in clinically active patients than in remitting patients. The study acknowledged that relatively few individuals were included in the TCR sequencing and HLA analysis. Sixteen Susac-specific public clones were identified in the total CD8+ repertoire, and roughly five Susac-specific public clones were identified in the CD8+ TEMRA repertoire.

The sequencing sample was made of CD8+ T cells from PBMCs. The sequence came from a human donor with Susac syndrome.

The DNA is TGTGCCAGCAGCTTCACCGGGCGGGAGCAGTTCTTC. The translation is CASSFTGREQFF. The rearranged segments are TRBV7-9 and TRBJ2-1, with no D gene named confidently. CDR1 and CDR2 are drawn from the germline V gene (reference sequence): SEHNR, FQNEAQ. From its cysteine to its phenylalanine, the CDR3 spans 12 amino acids. Only the CDR3 portion is preserved as DNA: 36 bases, with reading frame beginning at the first base. V and J are truncated by 3 bases and 10 bases respectively, leaving an intervening sequence of 10 bases.